A single sample gave rise to the 17 T cell receptor beta chains below, sequenced in a study of somatic mutations in T cells in chronic GVHD. Assay: immunoSEQ multiplex PCR; the TCRdb copy retains only in-frame clones and omits some. The repertoire consists of 13,000 or so clones, with around 73% occurring once and the leading ten covering about 34%. Sequenced: Vbeta20-negative CD4+ T cells from blood. These receptor sequences come from a male patient between 45 and 59 years old with chronic graft-versus-host disease. A subset of T cells may come from the graft donor.

The table lists this clone with a count of one. This sequence joins TRBV15 and TRBJ2-5; the D is unclear. The V and J ends lost 0 bases and 5 bases respectively, with 4 bases between them. This CDR3 spans 12 amino acids. Germline V gene sequence: CDR1 LNHNV, CDR2 YYDKDF (reference sequence). The CDR3 DNA reads as TGTGCCACCAGCAGAGATCGGGAGACCCAGTACTTC. Translation gives CATSRDRETQYF.

The rearrangement uses TRBV10-1 and TRBJ1-2; D gene unclear. The CDR3 covers 13 residues. CDR1 and CDR2 (germline): WNHNN, SYGVQD (reference sequence). With 3 bases removed from V and 0 bases from J, the gap between germline ends came to 5 bases. This CDR3 reads CASSEITNYGYTF. Here the CDR3 DNA reads TGCGCCAGCAGTGAAATCACTAACTATGGCTACACCTTC.

A note on this clone: Germline and junction disagree at one end, which may indicate a read error. J is TRBJ2-5 and V is TRBV6-1, with 11 positions matching TRBD2. CDR1 and CDR2 (germline): MNHNS, SASEGT. CDR3 length equals 17 residues. The CDR3 reads CASSDPLAGEVQEAQYF. CDR3 coding DNA: TGTGCCAGCAGTGACCCACTAGCGGGGGAGGTCCAAGAGGCCCAGTACTTC.

V and J are TRBV29-1 and TRBJ2-7; perhaps TRBD1 as D (6 bases). Trimming took 5 bases from V and 6 from J, leaving 20 bases between them. The CDR3 runs to 14 residues. Germline loops: CDR1 SQVTM, CDR2 ANQGSEA. CDR3 sequence reads: CSVNGQSAPGEQYF. The CDR3 DNA sequence: TGCAGCGTTAATGGACAGTCGGCACCTGGCGAGCAGTACTTC.

The chain joins TRBV5-6 to TRBJ1-1; D is unclear. Germline CDR1 is SGHDT and CDR2 is YYEEEE. V was cut by 0 bases and J by 6 bases, with 3 bases left in between. The CDR3 extends over 11 amino acids. The DNA for the CDR3 is TGTGCCAGCAGCTTGGGCGCTGAAGCTTTCTTT. This gives the protein CASSLGAEAFF.

The V and J genes are TRBV30 and TRBJ1-4, with D possibly TRBD1 on 5 matching bases. Germline V gives CDR1 GTSNPN, CDR2 SVGIG (reference sequence). This CDR3 spans 15 amino acids. The V and J ends lost 8 bases and 0 bases respectively, with 16 bases between them. The CDR3 nucleotides are TGTGCCCAAAGGGGCAGAAGTGCAACTAATGAAAAACTGTTTTTT. It is translated as CAQRGRSATNEKLFF.

The chain employs TRBV5-6 and TRBJ1-2; D unresolved. V was cut by 4 bases and J by 0 bases, with 7 bases left in between. CDR1 SGHDT and CDR2 YYEEEE come from the germline V gene. CDR3 length: 13 residues. CDR3: CASSPQTNYGYTF. Here the CDR3 DNA reads TGTGCCAGCAGCCCACAGACTAACTATGGCTACACCTTC.

This clone was counted a single time. One end of the junction does not line up with germline, which may come from a read error. This chain uses TRBV10-2 with TRBJ1-6; a possible D gene is TRBD1 (6 bases). This CDR3 has 14 residues. Germline V gene lookup returns CDR1 WSHSY and CDR2 SAAADI. CDR3 coding DNA: TGCGCCAGCATTGAGGGGGGCCTGGGTTCACCCCTCCACTTT. Residues: CASIEGGLGSPLHF.

The chain links TRBV29-1 to TRBJ2-1, with 8 positions matching TRBD2. This CDR3 spans 14 amino acids. With 4 bases clipped from V and 4 bases from J, the junction kept 6 bases outside the gene matches. Germline assignment: CDR1 SQVTM and CDR2 ANQGSEA. This CDR3 reads CSVVGGGLYNEQFF. In DNA, the CDR3 is TGCAGCGTTGTTGGCGGGGGGCTTTACAATGAGCAGTTCTTC.

V usage is TRBV27 and J usage is TRBJ2-1; D may be TRBD1 (5 bases). CDR1 is MNHEY, CDR2 SMNVEV, per germline (reference sequence). The CDR3 is made up of 15 amino acids. V was clipped by 3 bases and J by 9 bases, with 18 bases between them. The CDR3 coding sequence is TGTGCCAGCAGTTTCTCACAGGCCCGGTCTGGTGAGCAGTTCTTC. Translating it yields CASSFSQARSGEQFF.

The chain employs TRBV23-1 and TRBJ2-3; the D gene is possibly TRBD2 (6 bases). TRBV23-1 is treated as an ORF (open reading frame) with a function not yet certain. The CDR3 is 14 amino acids. Trimming removed 6 bases at V and 1 base at J, with 11 bases between. The CDR3 DNA reads as TGCGCCAGCAGCCGGGAGTCCCGCACAGATACGCAGTATTTT. Encoded protein: CASSRESRTDTQYF.

This clone was seen a few times. The genes are TRBV27 and TRBJ1-2; D is undetermined. CDR3 length equals 14 residues. The germline CDR1 and CDR2 sequences are MNHEY and SMNVEV (reference sequence). V lost 3 bases and J 4 bases, leaving 12 bases between the germline ends. For the CDR3, the DNA is TGTGCCAGCAGTTTTGGAGGCTCGGGCTATGGCTACACCTTC. Translating gives CASSFGGSGYGYTF.

The chain carries TRBV28 and TRBJ2-2; TRBD2 might be the D (6 bases). V shed 4 bases and J shed 3 bases, with 12 bases lying between them. The CDR3 consists of 15 residues. Germline V gene sequence: CDR1 MDHEN, CDR2 SYDVKM. CDR3 sequence (DNA): TGTGCCAGCAGTTCTAGCGAGCTGTACACCGGGGAGCTGTTTTTT. It yields the protein CASSSSELYTGELFF.

A single count supports this clone. The rearrangement links TRBV4-2 to TRBJ1-2; D not certain. The CDR3 contains 14 residues. Trimming cost V 1 base and J 2 bases, with 8 bases left between them. In germline, CDR1 is LGHNA, CDR2 YNFKEQ. The CDR3, as DNA: TGTGCCAGCAGCCAAGTCCGTGAGAACTATGGCTACACCTTC. This encodes CASSQVRENYGYTF.

V gene TRBV7-2 combines with J gene TRBJ2-3, with a tentative D call TRBD2 (7 bases). V was pared by 7 bases and J by 2 bases, with 16 bases between. This CDR3 has 15 residues. The germline gives CDR1 SGHTA, CDR2 FQGNSA. This CDR3 is CASNPGGGYTDTQYF. The DNA for the CDR3 is TGTGCCAGCAACCCGGGGGGCGGATACACAGATACGCAGTATTTT.

The chain employs TRBV15 and TRBJ2-3; 7 nucleotides agree with TRBD1. The germline gives CDR1 LNHNV, CDR2 YYDKDF (reference sequence). The CDR3 contains 15 residues. The V gene end was trimmed by 4 bases and the J gene end by 2 bases; junction bases not matched to a gene: 6. The CDR3 sequence: CATSNEGAPTDTQYF. In nucleotides, the CDR3 is TGTGCCACCAGCAACGAGGGGGCGCCCACAGATACGCAGTATTTT.

This chain joins TRBV7-9 and TRBJ2-5; the D gene is possibly TRBD1 (6 bases). Germline CDR1 and CDR2: SEHNR and FQNEAQ (reference sequence). The V gene lost 4 bases and the J gene lost 5 bases, with 20 bases spanning the gap. This CDR3 has 16 amino acids. The CDR3 region is CASSSGTLTSGETQYF. The CDR3 region has the DNA TGTGCCAGCAGCTCAGGGACATTAACCTCTGGGGAGACCCAGTACTTC.